This TCR beta chain comes out of a study of cytomegalovirus exposure and HLA in healthy donors (dated by TCRdb to the late 2010s). For the wider study: An earlier analysis of under 600 of the donors reported approximately 300 Gb of sequence data and about 100 million unique TCR beta sequences from 150 million to 200 million T cells. An early release that covered 640 HLA-typed donors contained about 300 gigabases of sequencing data and 65 million to 100 million unique TCR sequences. The genetic ancestry cluster associated with self-reported Caucasian donors included roughly 84% of the 350 to 500 genotyped donors. The study aimed to test whether cataloging public T cell receptors could reveal signatures of past pathogen exposure. The T cell repertoires of 666 subjects were profiled by immunosequencing and related to cytomegalovirus serostatus. Along with the roughly 700-subject first cohort, a separate validation cohort of over 90 different subjects was used. To predict cytomegalovirus infection status, the study combined high-throughput TCR immunosequencing, statistical association of individual TCRs with disease status, and machine learning. In a later analysis, previously published TCR beta repertoires from more than 500 donors were re-analyzed and high-resolution HLA genotyping was added so that TCR occurrence patterns could be studied. Rather than using new phenotypic data, the later analysis identified candidate immune exposures from TCR beta sequences and from how often those sequences occurred across donors. An earlier analysis of approximately 640 of the donors applied high-throughput TCR beta sequencing to assess whether each TCR beta V gene segment acted as functional or pseudogenic. Donor age, sex, ethnicity and CMV serostatus were compiled alongside the repertoire data. In a later genetic analysis, genome-wide SNP genotypes for about 65% of the roughly 700 donors were used, and that subset was treated as a discovery cohort. All discovery cohort repertoires had been generated using a single sequencing platform. HLA typing included class I and class II loci at four-digit resolution. The number of typed donors differed by locus: about 620-640 for A, B, C, DRB1 and DQB1; 500 to 550 for DQA1; approximately 600 for DPA1; and roughly 470 for DPB1. Five DR-DQ haplotypes were handled as single units for association and clustering, since linkage in the cohort was strong. Among a few hundred genotyped donors of the cohort, an average of around 240,000 unique TCR beta nucleotide sequences were sequenced per donor, around a sixth of them non-productive. What the study reported, not specific to this receptor: A later analysis found that HLA-associated TCR beta chains were more clonally expanded and had lower generation probabilities than equally common non-associated chains. Because HLA typing was unavailable for some donors at each locus, only the typed subset was used in association tests. Sequencing depth was assumed to be roughly uniform across donors in the presence/absence analyses, though that assumption may not hold. In a later analysis, TCR association rates were found to vary across HLA loci, with the most associated TCRs seen for DRB1 alleles and the fewest for HLA-C alleles. Compared with the roughly 700-donor mean, donors in an Asian-associated ancestry cluster had fewer N-insertions in productive TCRs, according to a later genetic analysis. The 87-base-pair reads could not distinguish some IMGT-functional V segments, including TRBV6-2 and TRBV6-3, so those segments were excluded. This cohort had only TCR beta chains sequenced, and the lack of alpha or paired-chain data limited which features could be detected. V-gene and J-gene trimming of TCR beta chains was associated with a missense DCLRE1C variant in a later genetic analysis, and the association was replicated in an independent cohort. Most CMV-associated TCR beta chains appeared to be HLA-restricted in a later analysis, and the HLA associations seemed to be driven largely by CMV exposure. In vitro tests confirmed that a few of the cytomegalovirus-associated TCR beta chains recognize cytomegalovirus antigens. A further reported finding was that TCR beta sequences accurately predicted the HLA-A and HLA-B alleles for most subjects in the first cohort. A total of some 180 TCR beta chains were listed by the study as associated with cytomegalovirus. The sequencing pipeline was judged likely to have produced a cluster of highly shared sequence variants as a technical artifact. Specific HLA alleles were associated with more than 15,000 TCR beta sequences at a false discovery rate of 0.05 in a later analysis. In an earlier analysis of some 500 of the donors, most TCR beta V segments appeared in productive rearrangements about 90% or about 30% of the time, broadly matching IMGT annotations. While some public TCRs were present in many individuals, most TCR sequences turned up only very rarely across donors. When HLA alleles, especially DR and DQ, strongly co-occurred, attributing TCR associations to individual alleles was difficult. Immune exposure information for the cohort was limited to CMV serostatus. In a later analysis, several top co-occurrence clusters were reported to appear linked to parvovirus B19, influenza, CMV and Epstein-Barr virus. Linkage disequilibrium might explain the correlated functional status among segregating V segments, but an unknown experimental factor could not be excluded. Because counts were too low, seventeen rarely observed V segments, including chromosome 9 orphons, were left out of the earlier analysis of 500 to 650 of the donors. It was suggested by the authors that the approach could potentially be generalized to other disease states and immunological phenotypes. The classifier was reported to diagnose cytomegalovirus status with high specificity and sensitivity in both the original and validation cohorts.

The library was produced with the immunoSEQ multiplex PCR assay. For the multiplex PCR, a mixture combining 60 forward primers for TCR Vbeta segments and 13 reverse primers for TCR Jbeta segments was used. A multiplex PCR assay on genomic DNA amplified the CDR3 region of rearranged TCR beta genes. The amplified TCR beta libraries were sequenced on the Illumina HiSeq System as 87-base-pair reads. In the source study's methods: Across the 500 to 700 repertoires, a later analysis counted tens of millions of unique TCR beta chains, around 11 million of which were shared by at least two donors. A nearest-neighbor algorithm error-corrected the raw reads and collapsed the reads into unique sequences, merging closely related sequences to remove PCR and sequencing errors. CDR3 sequences were aligned to IMGT reference sequences to assign V, D and J gene segments. For a sequence to be retained, a match of at least six nucleotides was required to both a V gene segment and a J gene segment. A rearrangement was called productive if the CDR3 had no stop codons and remained in frame with V and J, and every other rearrangement was called non-productive. Following IMGT convention, CDR3 was defined as the stretch from the second conserved V-encoded cysteine to the conserved J-encoded phenylalanine. Sequences without an unambiguous match to a single V gene segment were excluded from the earlier analysis of about 600 of the donors. An earlier analysis of some 610 of the donors called V segments functional above 56.7% productive rearrangements and segregating when the between-donor standard deviation exceeded 5%. To diagnose cytomegalovirus status from the catalog of TCR beta chain sequences, a statistical classification framework was built. A later analysis assigned V and J genes by comparing TCR nucleotide sequences with IMGT/GENE-DB human TR gene sequences. Using the TCRdist pipeline, a later analysis assigned CDR3 sequences along with most-parsimonious VDJ recombination scenarios. In a later analysis, each TCR beta chain was defined by its CDR3 amino acid sequence together with its V-gene family, and reads lacking a unique V-gene family were excluded. In a later analysis, some 600 highly shared, low-generation-probability nucleotide sequences were removed to address suspected cross-contamination and a sequencing artifact. A later analysis calculated a clonal expansion index for each public chain from normalized within-repertoire ranks of inferred template counts. A later analysis computed generation probabilities with a VDJ recombination model fitted to out-of-frame rearrangements, and checked the results against IGoR. In a later analysis, TCR-TCR, TCR-HLA and TCR-CMV co-occurrence was scored with hypergeometric tests, and a repertoire-size bias correction was applied to TCR pairs. In a later analysis, false discovery rates were estimated by permuting HLA or CMV assignments 20 times. In a later analysis, co-occurring TCRs were grouped using DBSCAN, and TCRdist sequence similarity was added for clustering within HLA-allele-positive subsets. Repertoires with fewer than 30,000 or more than 120,000 public chains were left out of co-occurrence clustering, as were about 5 repertoires with anomalous nucleotide sharing. The immuneACCESS repertoire file appears here via TCRdb, limited to in-frame rearrangements. These files lack a portion of the clones; in checked studies, under half of the deficit traces to unresolved V genes, and the cause of the others is not known. For V, J and clone size, that table is used; D and trimming come from the DNA. This sample comprises about 130,000 clones, approximately 17% of them detected only once. The ten largest account for approximately 2.9% of the sample.

V trim: 2 bases; J trim: 6 bases; unmatched bases: 3. Taken from the germline V gene, the CDR1 and CDR2 loops are MNHEY and SVGAGI. The CDR3 goes from the cysteine to the phenylalanine over 15 residues. Left in the record is the CDR3 DNA by itself, 45 bases read in frame from the first base. This clone has only a few counts. The specificity of this receptor is unknown. The sample holds no much larger clone one base away, and base qualities are not on file. In total, roughly 670 healthy bone marrow donors made up the cohort. Cohort members were all nominally healthy when sampled, although unrecorded immune exposures were likely present. The donor was CMV seropositive and belonged to the group of about 290 seropositive cohort members. Each donor provided a peripheral blood sample, and peripheral blood mononuclear cells were used for TCR beta sequencing. The Qiagen DNeasy Blood Extraction Kit was used to extract genomic DNA from the blood cell samples.

Sequenced input: PBMCs. The receptor was derived from a female donor in good health and CMV-seropositive. This receptor chain uses TRBV6-5 and TRBJ2-1, with TRBD1 matching 11 junction bases. Read as DNA, the sequence is TGTGCCAGCAGTTACGGGGACAGGGGGAGCAATGAGCAGTTCTTC. It codes for CASSYGDRGSNEQFF.